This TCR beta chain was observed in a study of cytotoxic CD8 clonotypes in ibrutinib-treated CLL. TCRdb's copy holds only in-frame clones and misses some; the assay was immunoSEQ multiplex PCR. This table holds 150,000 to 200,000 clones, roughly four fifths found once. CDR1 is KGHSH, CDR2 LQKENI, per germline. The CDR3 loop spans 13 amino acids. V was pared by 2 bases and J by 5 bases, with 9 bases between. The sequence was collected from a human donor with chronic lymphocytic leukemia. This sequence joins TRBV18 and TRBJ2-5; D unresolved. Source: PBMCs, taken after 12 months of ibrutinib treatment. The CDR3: CASSPSSLETQYF. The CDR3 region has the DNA TGTGCCAGCTCACCATCATCCCTGGAGACCCAGTACTTC.